Listed below are T cell receptor beta chains from one sample, sequenced in a study of cytomegalovirus exposure and HLA in healthy donors. Clones were sequenced by immunoSEQ multiplex PCR, and TCRdb holds only the in-frame ones, with some missing. Among tens of thousands of clones listed, roughly 80% were seen once. The sample was PBMCs. The receptors were sampled from a woman aged 40 to 50 in good health and CMV-seropositive. CDR3s leave out the opening cysteine and the closing phenylalanine or tryptophan.

J | V | CDR3
TRBJ2-5 | TRBV28 | ASRGQSETQY
TRBJ2-7 | TRBV11-2 | ASSLSEVNEQY
TRBJ1-1 | TRBV19 | ASIQGLGYTEAF
TRBJ1-6 | TRBV11-1 | ASSTGASASPLH
TRBJ1-2 | TRBV6-1 | ASSPGQGGPYRYT
TRBJ1-4 | TRBV7-9 | ASGSPKQASVKPYEKLF
TRBJ2-7 | TRBV14 | ASSPDRREQY
TRBJ1-3 | TRBV11-2 | ASSSGVGDTIY
TRBJ1-4 | TRBV7-2 | ASSLVLAGAGEKLF
TRBJ2-3 | TRBV7-9 | ASSLGYRNTQY
TRBJ1-6 | TRBV28 | ASRPGRGHSPLH
TRBJ1-5 | TRBV10-2 | ASSDVGGLAQPQH
TRBJ2-7 | TRBV2 | ASSEALTLSGREQY
TRBJ2-7 | TRBV5-1 | ASRGTGLYEQY
TRBJ2-3 | TRBV7-2 | ASTPPTDTQY
TRBJ2-7 | TRBV28 | ASSDPSGEQY
TRBJ2-5 | TRBV28 | ASSPLDRGQETQY
TRBJ1-2 | TRBV5-1 | ASGGALYGYT
TRBJ1-1 | TRBV9 | ASSPRTTLNTEAF
TRBJ2-3 | TRBV4-2 | ASSPGLAGAATDTQY
TRBJ2-7 | TRBV5-1 | ASRETGGIYEQY
TRBJ1-4 | TRBV2 | ASSQDRDTTF
TRBJ1-1 | TRBV27 | ASSLAGGTEAF
TRBJ1-2 | TRBV7-2 | ASSLYRGDYGYT
TRBJ1-6 | TRBV9 | ASSVEQGGFPLH
TRBJ1-2 | TRBV19 | ASRDRGLYGYT
TRBJ2-3 | TRBV27 | ASRQGNTQY
TRBJ2-7 | TRBV13 | ASSSRTSGGREQY
TRBJ1-1 | TRBV5-1 | ASSLGHEAF
TRBJ2-1 | TRBV7-9 | ASSLGTGKYQF
TRBJ2-2 | TRBV7-2 | ASSLGRQALDTGELF
TRBJ1-1 | TRBV2 | ASKGITEAF
TRBJ1-2 | TRBV5-4 | ASSSRDSYGYT
TRBJ2-7 | TRBV15 | ATSRPDISYEQY
TRBJ1-1 | TRBV9 | ASSVGALGHNEAF
TRBJ1-1 | TRBV4-1 | ASSPSGESWTEAF
TRBJ2-5 | TRBV7-2 | ASSLGGTGSSETQY
TRBJ2-1 | TRBV7-9 | ASSLGGTDEQF
TRBJ1-2 | TRBV30 | AWSENWRGSGYT
TRBJ1-2 | TRBV27 | ASSLIEGWIYGYT
TRBJ1-2 | TRBV29-1 | SVTGDRGVAGYT
TRBJ2-3 | TRBV6-5 | ASSLYGTGELDTQY
TRBJ1-2 | TRBV28 | ASLGGVSAYGYT
TRBJ1-2 | TRBV5-1 | ASSSRVAGRMENGYT
TRBJ2-1 | TRBV29-1 | SVNSGEPSYNEQF